This T cell receptor beta chain is drawn from a study of identical twins (dated by TCRdb to between 2015 and 2016). Regarding the complete study: TCR alpha and beta repertoires from monozygotic twins, unrelated adults of various ages and cord blood were deep-sequenced to test whether fetal clonotypes persist. To rule out contamination, replicate twin experiments were performed at different times with different library preparation protocols. Points the paper makes about the study in general: Abundant cord blood beta clonotypes carried fewer insertions; young adult naive repertoires showed a weaker similar trend, while memory repertoires showed none. A weaker excess of twin sharing was found in beta out-of-frame sequences because the signal-to-noise ratio was lowered by fewer shared sequences. Out-of-frame TCR alpha sequences shared between twins showed an excess of low generation-probability sequences compared with coincidental sharing between unrelated individuals. Out-of-frame TCR alpha sharing in monozygotic twins was systematically underestimated by recombination models, whereas sharing between unrelated individuals was in agreement with the recombination models. Invariant T cells such as MAIT and iNKT could partly confound zero-insertion analyses, though diverse VJ usage argued against this for most clonotypes. Conclusions relied on cross-sectional statistical analysis, since the same donors could not be followed over many years.

The library was made by 5' RACE. This sample was sequenced with an Illumina HiSeq 2000. A universal primer binding site was added through template switching, and the final cDNA carried a unique molecular identifier so that TCR cDNA molecules could be counted accurately. First-strand cDNA for TCR alpha and beta chains was synthesized from specific primers in the conserved constant-segment region. To control for contamination, every cDNA library carried two barcodes: a SMART-Mk sample barcode plus Illumina barcodes. TruSeq adapter sequences along with Illumina sample barcodes were introduced in two successive PCR steps. The Illumina HiSeq platform was used with custom primers to sequence TCR alpha and beta cDNA libraries. Processing in the source paper ran as follows. MiGEC processed the raw reads to extract unique molecular identifiers, while MiXCR was used to determine the CDR3 positions. For each individual, recombination models were inferred using an EM algorithm with the repgenHMM and IGoR tools. Shared clonotypes were analyzed with the tcR package in R, and sharing was normalized by the product of cloneset sizes. To study raw recombination free of thymic and clonal selection effects, out-of-frame nonproductive sequences were analyzed. TCRdb reprocessing: public reads trimmed at Q25 with fastp, clones called with MiXCR, in-frame beta chains kept. Each entry is one CDR3 protein sequence, shown with its most common DNA and genes. What appears here as the V and J calls and clone size reflects TCRdb's work, not the paper's. This sample has around 230,000 distinct CDR3 sequences in its table, and 6.5% of those were observed once. Together, the top ten hold 13% to 15% of the sample.

Every donor was a healthy Caucasian. Three pairs of female monozygotic twins, all aged roughly 18 to 29 years, made up the twin cohort. CD4+ and CD8+ T cell populations were isolated with positive isolation kits from Invitrogen. In its sample, this clonotype was seen a few times. Its antigen is currently not known. Base qualities were left out, and no much larger clone turns up one base away. The CDR1 and CDR2 encoded by the germline V gene are SGHVS and FQNEAQ. Cut back by 5 bases and 5 bases, the V and J ends lie 29 bases apart. The CDR3 covers 19 residues, taking in both the cysteine and the phenylalanine. Of all the DNA, just the CDR3 is kept, 57 bases in frame from base 1. These data also formed part of another study, on T cells expressing NK-cell markers. Reported in the second study: Fewer than ten donors provided sorted CD3+CD56+NKG2C+, CD3+CD56+NKG2C- and CD3+CD56-NKG2C+ T-cell subsets, whose TCR beta-chain repertoires were profiled. Among the eight sequenced donors, seven were HCMV-seropositive and one was HCMV-seronegative. In several experiments an anti-gammadeltaTCR antibody was added to restrict sorting to alphabetaTCR-expressing T cells. In roughly six donors, the dominant CD3+CD56+NKG2C+ clonotypes ranked among the top 10 CD8+ clonotypes, making up about 1.0-7.5% of CD8+ T cells. Those dominant clonotypes were again the most abundant among CD3+CD56-NKG2C+ cells in a few donors, at about 25-60.1%. Whether the expanded NKG2C-expressing T cell clones were specific for HCMV antigens remained unclear. All eight donors whose samples were sequenced were randomly selected healthy volunteers, three of them men and five women. HCMV-specific IgG was detected in serum with a commercial ELISA kit to determine HCMV serostatus. MIGEC was used to demultiplex reads and group reads by UMI, and MiTCR was used to assemble and quantify clonotypes. To remove erroneous sequences, TCR cDNA sequences were retained only when supported by two or more reads. The tcR package was used for downstream repertoire analysis, and clonotypes were matched between fractions using CDR3 nucleotide sequence together with V segment. VDJmatch was used to annotate antigen specificity against VDJdb, with one amino acid substitution allowed in CDR3.

This chain is built from TRBV7-8 and TRBJ2-3, with a tentative D call of TRBD1 or TRBD2, each matching 7 bases. The source of this sequence is a woman aged 18-35 years in good health. The specimen was CD8+ T cells sorted from blood. DNA sequence: TGTGCCAGCAGCGGGGGGGGAAGGGGGCCCTTTTACACGGGAGATACGCAGTATTTT. This translates into CASSGGGRGPFYTGDTQYF.